These 10 T cell receptor beta chains were sequenced from one sample in a study of shared clonotypes between healthy human individuals. Assay: immunoSEQ multiplex PCR; the TCRdb copy retains only in-frame clones and omits some. Of some 1 million clones listed, approximately 72% are singletons. Sequences were obtained from memory CD4+ T cells sorted from blood. Subset noted: CD45RA-negative fraction. These receptor sequences come from a man aged 18 to 29 in good health.

This clone was seen at least ten times. The chain joins TRBV4-2 to TRBJ2-1; D is undetermined. Germline assignment: CDR1 LGHNA and CDR2 YNFKEQ. V lost 0 bases to trimming and J lost 0 bases, with 9 bases between them. The CDR3 spans 16 residues. CDR3 nucleotides: TGTGCCAGCAGCCAAGACGGGTCGAGCTCCTACAATGAGCAGTTCTTC. It encodes CASSQDGSSSYNEQFF.

The V gene is TRBV11-2, the J gene TRBJ1-6; TRBD1 is a possible D gene (5 bases). Trimming took 5 bases from V and 7 from J, leaving 15 bases between them. This CDR3 is built from 15 residues. Germline V gene data show CDR1 as SGHAT and CDR2 as FQNNGV. The CDR3: CASSNAGTVNSPLHF. CDR3 coding DNA: TGTGCCAGCAGCAATGCCGGGACGGTAAATTCACCCCTCCACTTT.

The chain couples TRBV5-1 to TRBJ1-5; no clear D gene. This CDR3 is 15 amino acids long. Germline V gene data show CDR1 as SGHRS and CDR2 as YFSETQ. The V end was cut by 0 bases, the J end by 7 bases, with 14 bases between. The CDR3 protein is CASSLGSGNNQPQHF. The CDR3 DNA is TGCGCCAGCAGCTTGGGTTCGGGGAACAACCAGCCCCAGCATTTT. Full variable domain (missing parts from reference TRBV5-1 and TRBJ1-5): KAGVTQTPRYLIKTRGQQVTLSCSPISGHRSVSWYQQTPGQGLQFLFEYFSETQRNKGNFPGRFSGRQFSNSRSEMNVSTLELGDSALYLCASSLGSGNNQPQHFGDGTRLSIL.

The chain combines TRBV28 with TRBJ1-2; D remains unclear. Germline V gene lookup returns CDR1 MDHEN and CDR2 SYDVKM. This CDR3 comprises 14 residues. V lost 2 bases and J 0 bases, leaving 7 bases between the germline ends. Here the CDR3 DNA reads TGTGCCAGCAGTTTAGCCAAGACTAACTATGGCTACACCTTC. As protein: CASSLAKTNYGYTF.

This clone was counted only a few times. V is TRBV19 and J is TRBJ1-4; TRBD1 aligns across 9 bases. The CDR3 covers 15 residues. CDR1 and CDR2 from the germline V gene are LNHDA and SQIVND (reference sequence). Germline trimming cut 6 bases from V and 3 bases from J; bases unmatched to any gene: 5. CDR3 DNA: TGTGCCAGTAGCCCGACAGGGGGACCTAATGAAAAACTGTTTTTT. Protein: CASSPTGGPNEKLFF.

The rearrangement uses TRBV9 and TRBJ2-6; D gene ambiguous. Trimming took off 2 bases at V and 5 bases at J, with 2 bases between the two ends. The CDR3 totals 12 residues. Germline V gives CDR1 SGDLS, CDR2 YYNGEE. The CDR3 region has the DNA TGTGCCAGCAGCGTGAGGGCCAACGTCCTGACTTTC. Translating it yields CASSVRANVLTF.

This rearrangement joins TRBV7-3 to TRBJ2-1; D is possibly TRBD2 (6 bases). Per germline, CDR1 SGHTA and CDR2 FQGTGA. Trimming removed 0 bases from V and 8 bases from J, with 11 bases in between. The CDR3 consists of 14 residues. CDR3 loop: CASSLTGGTDEQFF. CDR3 DNA sequence: TGTGCCAGCAGCTTAACCGGAGGGACGGATGAGCAGTTCTTC.

CDR3 coding DNA: TGTGCCAGCAGGAACGCTGGGCCAGGGATCAACGAGCAGTACTTC. It is translated as CASRNAGPGINEQYF. The V and J genes are TRBV28 and TRBJ2-7; the D gene is possibly TRBD1 (5 bases). Germline CDR1 and CDR2: MDHEN and SYDVKM. V was trimmed by 6 bases and J by 5 bases, leaving 20 bases between them. The CDR3 has 15 amino acids.

J is TRBJ2-1 and V is TRBV2; 7 bases match TRBD2. This CDR3 spans 11 amino acids. CDR1 SNHLY and CDR2 FYNNEI come from the germline V gene. V gave up 9 bases and J gave up 6 bases; unmatched junction bases: 2. The CDR3 protein is CARAGLNEQFF. The CDR3 DNA reads as TGTGCCAGAGCGGGACTCAATGAGCAGTTCTTC.

This CDR3 reads CASREGDSNQPQHF. DNA for the CDR3: TGCGCCAGCAGAGAGGGGGATAGCAATCAGCCCCAGCATTTT. This chain uses TRBV5-1 with TRBJ1-5, with TRBD1 as a possible D gene (6 bases). The CDR3 loop spans 14 amino acids. Trimming left V 5 bases short and J 0 bases short, with 9 bases between. CDR1 is SGHRS and CDR2 is YFSETQ in the germline V gene.